The 20 T cell receptor beta chains listed next were all sequenced from one sample in a study of blood T cells in healthy people across ages. The second PCR ran 7 to 11 cycles with a sample-barcoded 5' primer and J-beta primers. TCRdb redid the calling of the 5' RACE reads with MiXCR, one entry per CDR3 protein. This table holds hundreds of thousands of distinct CDR3 sequences, 35% to 45% found once. Material for sequencing was blood. All receptors come from an older woman in good health.

The sample holds a few counts of this clonotype. V is TRBV20-1 and J is TRBJ2-2; the D is unclear. V was pared by 0 bases and J by 4 bases, with 15 bases between. This CDR3 has 16 residues. Germline CDR1 is DFQATT and CDR2 is SNEGSKA (reference sequence). The CDR3 DNA is TGCAGTGCTAGAGACAAGGGTAGCCGGAGCACCGGGGAGCTGTTTTTT. Translating it yields CSARDKGSRSTGELFF.

Remarks on this clonotype: A much more abundant neighbour one base away suggests this may be a read error. The chain links TRBV3-1 to TRBJ2-4; D is unclear. The J call may not be correct, given that the DNA end is closer to TRBJ2-5. The CDR3 sequence is 13 residues long. The germline V gene encodes CDR1 LGHDT and CDR2 YNNKEL (reference sequence). The CDR3 DNA follows: TGTGCCAGCAGCCAAGTGATTTTAGGGACCCAGTACTTC. Its translation: CASSQVILGTQYF.

The J gene is TRBJ2-7, the V gene TRBV9; a possible D gene is TRBD1 (6 bases). V was pared by 3 bases and J by 6 bases, with 19 bases between. The CDR3 consists of 15 residues. In germline, CDR1 is SGDLS, CDR2 YYNGEE. In DNA form, the CDR3 reads TGTGCCAGCAGCGCCGGACAGTCCCTAAGCACCGAGCAGTACTTC. This encodes CASSAGQSLSTEQYF.

The V call is TRBV20-1, the J call TRBJ1-1; D is possibly TRBD1 (6 bases). Germline V gives CDR1 DFQATT, CDR2 SNEGSKA (reference sequence). The CDR3 is 12 residues long. The V end was cut by 3 bases, the J end by 7 bases, with 12 bases between. The CDR3 region has the DNA TGCAGTGCTAGTCTTACAGGGCTTGAAGCTTTCTTT. Amino acids: CSASLTGLEAFF.

The chain is built from TRBV7-9 and TRBJ1-4; D call uncertain. Trimming left V 5 bases short and J 8 bases short, with 12 bases between. CDR1 and CDR2 from the germline V gene are SEHNR and FQNEAQ (reference sequence). The CDR3 is made up of 13 amino acids. For the CDR3, the DNA is TGTGCCAGCAGCGTTCGGCCGAGGGAAAAACTGTTTTTT. Translation: CASSVRPREKLFF. Full variable domain (missing parts from reference TRBV7-9 and TRBJ1-4): DTGVSQNPRHKITKRGQNVTFRCDPISEHNRLYWYRQTLGQGPEFLTYFQNEAQLEKSRLLSDRFSAERPKGSFSTLEIQRTEQGDSAMYLCASSVRPREKLFFGSGTQLSVL.

This clonotype turned up a few times. The chain combines TRBV2 with TRBJ2-3, with D perhaps TRBD1 or TRBD2 (5 bases each). The V end lost 4 bases, the J end lost 3 bases, and 14 bases lay between the germline ends. This CDR3 contains 15 residues. CDR1 is SNHLY and CDR2 is FYNNEI in the germline V gene. CDR3 amino acids: CASSVWGTGTDTQYF. The CDR3 DNA follows: TGTGCCAGCAGTGTCTGGGGCACGGGGACAGATACGCAGTATTTT.

V and J are TRBV9 and TRBJ2-1; no reliable D call. Trimming pared 4 bases from V and 8 bases from J, leaving 16 bases between. This CDR3 comprises 14 residues. Germline lookup yields CDR1 SGDLS and CDR2 YYNGEE. CDR3 coding DNA: TGTGCCAGCAGCCTCCCCCCGGTCTGGGATGAGCAGTTCTTC. Encoded protein: CASSLPPVWDEQFF.

V and J are TRBV29-1 and TRBJ2-3; D is possibly TRBD1 or TRBD2 (6 bases each). Germline V gene sequence: CDR1 SQVTM, CDR2 ANQGSEA. The CDR3 totals 14 residues. The V and J ends lost 7 bases and 6 bases respectively, with 20 bases between them. In DNA form, the CDR3 reads TGCAGCGGAAGGGGGTCGGGGGCCCTCGATACGCAGTATTTT. It encodes CSGRGSGALDTQYF.

The chain combines TRBV4-3 with TRBJ2-7; D could derive from TRBD1 or TRBD2 (5 bases each). Germline V gene sequence: CDR1 LGHNA, CDR2 YSLEER. Trimming cost V 5 bases and J 0 bases, with 17 bases left between them. The CDR3 contains 16 residues. CDR3 DNA sequence: TGCGCCAGCAGCTCCATGGTGGGGGAGCCCTCCTACGAGCAGTACTTC. This gives the protein CASSSMVGEPSYEQYF.

This clonotype turned up a few times. The rearrangement uses TRBV5-4 and TRBJ2-1; 13 nucleotides agree with TRBD2. The CDR3 has 16 residues. Germline CDR1 reads SGHNT; CDR2 reads YYREEE (reference sequence). V gave up 0 bases and J gave up 9 bases; unmatched junction bases: 6. The CDR3 nucleotides read TGTGCCAGCAGCTTGGAACTAGCGGGAGGGGTTTCTGAGCAGTTCTTC. It is translated as CASSLELAGGVSEQFF.

The rearrangement joins TRBV6-6 to TRBJ1-4; 7 positions match TRBD1. The CDR3 runs 13 residues. Trimming cost V 7 bases and J 3 bases; bases outside gene matches: 2. Germline V CDR1 and CDR2: MNHNY, SVGAGI (reference sequence). The DNA of the CDR3 is TGTGCCAGCAAGGGGGCTTCTAATGAAAAACTGTTTTTT. Translating gives CASKGASNEKLFF.

This clonotype was observed a handful of times. This chain uses TRBV2 with TRBJ2-2, with 11 bases fitting TRBD2. With V trimmed by 5 bases and J by 7 bases, 9 bases remained unmatched. Germline CDR1 SNHLY, CDR2 FYNNEI. The length of the CDR3 is 16 residues. As DNA, the CDR3 is TGTGCCAGCAGTCCCCAACTAGCGGGGGTCGTCGGGGAGCTGTTTTTT. Residues: CASSPQLAGVVGELFF.

The chain carries TRBV13 and TRBJ1-2; D is unclear. The ends were cut back, 5 bases at V and 2 bases at J, with 9 bases in the middle. Germline V gives CDR1 PRHDT, CDR2 FYEKMQ (reference sequence). This CDR3 comprises 13 residues. DNA of the CDR3: TGTGCCAGCAGCGCAGACAAAAACTATGGCTACACCTTC. Translated: CASSADKNYGYTF.

The chain recombines TRBV20-1 with TRBJ2-1; TRBD2 aligns across 7 bases. Germline CDR1 DFQATT, CDR2 SNEGSKA (reference sequence). The CDR3 length is 16 residues. The V segment lost 3 bases and the J segment 9 bases; nucleotides outside the gene matches: 17. The CDR3 nucleotides are TGCAGTGCTAGCGCCTGGCGGGAGAACCGAGTCGGTGAGCAGTTCTTC. Its translation is CSASAWRENRVGEQFF.

This clonotype was recorded at least ten times. The chain carries TRBV20-1 and TRBJ1-2; D not certain. The germline V gene encodes CDR1 DFQATT and CDR2 SNEGSKA (reference sequence). The length of the CDR3 is 12 residues. V was clipped by 5 bases and J by 6 bases, with 13 bases between them. The CDR3 here is CSAPSSSDGYTF. The CDR3 DNA is TGCAGTGCTCCATCAAGTTCTGATGGCTACACCTTC.

The gene calls are TRBV29-1 and TRBJ1-5, with D uncertain. There are 12 residues in the CDR3. Germline V gene data show CDR1 as SQVTM and CDR2 as ANQGSEA. V was cut by 4 bases and J by 3 bases, with 7 bases left in between. Here the CDR3 reads CSVAMPNQPQHF. CDR3 DNA sequence: TGCAGCGTTGCAATGCCCAATCAGCCCCAGCATTTT. Using reference TRBV29-1 and TRBJ1-5 for the parts outside the CDR3, the full variable domain is SAVISQKPSRDICQRGTSLTIQCQVDSQVTMMFWYRQQPGQSLTLIATANQGSEATYESGFVIDKFPISRPNLTFSTLTVSNMSPEDSSIYLCSVAMPNQPQHFGDGTRLSIL.

The V call is TRBV20-1, the J call TRBJ2-5; 14 nucleotides line up with TRBD2. After removal of 4 bases from V and 11 bases from J, the junction contained 12 bases not matched to a gene. Germline V gene data show CDR1 as DFQATT and CDR2 as SNEGSKA (reference sequence). This CDR3 spans 15 amino acids. Here the CDR3 DNA reads TGCAGTGCTAAGACTAGCGGGAGGGGATACAGTGAGCAGTACTTC. It yields the protein CSAKTSGRGYSEQYF.

The chain uses TRBV4-2 and TRBJ2-3, with 10 bases fitting TRBD2. Trimming removed 2 bases from V and 8 bases from J; junction bases left unmatched: 10. Germline CDR1 is LGHNA and CDR2 is YNFKEQ. The CDR3 runs 16 residues. CDR3 sequence: CASSQTSGAPIGTQYF. The CDR3 DNA reads TGTGCCAGCAGCCAAACTAGCGGGGCCCCTATAGGTACGCAGTATTTT.

The chain couples TRBV7-9 to TRBJ1-6; 12 bases match TRBD1. The germline gives CDR1 SEHNR, CDR2 FQNEAQ (reference sequence). V shed 4 bases and J 1 base; nucleotides not matched to a gene: 11. The CDR3 loop spans 20 amino acids. CDR3 in amino acids: CASSWGSGQGASSYNSPLHF. Written as DNA, the CDR3 is TGTGCCAGCAGCTGGGGGTCGGGACAGGGGGCGTCTTCCTATAATTCACCCCTCCACTTT.

The chain links TRBV20-1 to TRBJ2-7; D remains unclear. The CDR3 runs 13 residues. Looked up from germline, CDR1 is DFQATT and CDR2 is SNEGSKA (reference sequence). Trimming stripped 5 bases from V and 3 bases from J, with 14 bases between. CDR3 sequence: CSAALGHGYEQYF. The CDR3 DNA sequence: TGCAGTGCTGCTCTTGGGCACGGCTACGAGCAGTACTTC.